Detailed here is one TCR beta chain. Its specificity is not known. Looked up from germline, CDR1 is MDHEN and CDR2 is SYDVKM. This CDR3 is 19 amino acids long. Trimming cost V 1 base and J 4 bases; bases outside gene matches: 15. Both 60 Vbeta primers and 13 Jbeta primers went into the PCR. Here immunoSEQ multiplex PCR was the method, and the copy in TCRdb shows in-frame clones only, minus some. The sample includes around 97,000 clones, 60% to 70% of them seen just once. The record originates from a study of cytomegalovirus exposure and HLA in healthy donors. Overall study context: Findings of an earlier analysis included more than 90 million unique TCR beta sequences from some 200 million T cells. Study observations and caveats: Among the CMV-associated chains, three were confirmed in vitro as specific for CMV antigens. Overall, approximately 150 TCR beta chains were annotated as cytomegalovirus-associated.

The TCR comes from a woman between 45 and 60 years old in good health and CMV-seronegative. Sequenced: PBMCs. The V call is TRBV28, the J call TRBJ2-3; 9 nucleotides match TRBD2. CDR3 bases: TGTGCCAGCAGTTTATTTTTTAAGCGGGGGGACCCCCCCGCAGATACGCAGTATTTT. Protein sequence: CASSLFFKRGDPPADTQYF.